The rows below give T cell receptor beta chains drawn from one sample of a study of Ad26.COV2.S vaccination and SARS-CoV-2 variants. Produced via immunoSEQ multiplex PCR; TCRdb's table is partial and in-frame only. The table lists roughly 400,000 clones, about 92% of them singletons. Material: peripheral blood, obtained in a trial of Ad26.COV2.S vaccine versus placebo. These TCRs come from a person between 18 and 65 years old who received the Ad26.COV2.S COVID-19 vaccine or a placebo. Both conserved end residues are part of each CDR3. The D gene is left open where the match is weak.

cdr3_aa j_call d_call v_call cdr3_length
CASSVTGGMNTEAFF TRBJ1-1 TRBD1 TRBV9 15
CASSMPGLVYEQYF TRBJ2-7 TRBD2 TRBV3-1/TRBV3-2 14
CASSEAAPGTGARSNTGELFF TRBJ2-2 TRBD1 TRBV2 21
CASSLFRRENSPLHF TRBJ1-6 - TRBV3-1/TRBV3-2 15
CASSGGTEAFF TRBJ1-1 - TRBV12-3/TRBV12-4 11
CASTPRSGQGYEQYF TRBJ2-7 TRBD1 TRBV7-9 15
CASSWADRYEQYF TRBJ2-7 - TRBV7-9 13
CASSRTGRGHNEQFF TRBJ2-1 TRBD1 TRBV5-1 15
CASSQDLVAGHPSDF TRBJ2-7 - TRBV3-1/TRBV3-2 15
CSVRETGANVLTF TRBJ2-6 - TRBV29-1 13
CASSKGPLRQGGQPQHF TRBJ1-5 - TRBV21-1 17
CASRLQGRWEKLFF TRBJ1-4 TRBD1 TRBV11-2 14
CAITNPQGGITGYTF TRBJ1-2 - TRBV10-3 15
CASSPFGGGQAYEQYF TRBJ2-7 TRBD2 TRBV4-1 16
CASSLSRDSYGYTF TRBJ1-2 TRBD1 TRBV27 14
CASSLGGRSSPLHF TRBJ1-6 - TRBV5-6 14
CASREGTGATNEKLFF TRBJ1-4 TRBD1 TRBV7-6 16
CASSQTNTGTRHYNEQFF TRBJ2-1 TRBD2 TRBV3-1/TRBV3-2 18
CAISEIAVGEQYF TRBJ2-7 - TRBV10-3 13
CASSVGGGPNEQFF TRBJ2-1 TRBD2 TRBV9 14
CASSFGQGGGIQYF TRBJ2-4 TRBD1 TRBV7-2 14
CSASSPGRGFF TRBJ2-1 - TRBV20-1 11
CASSLHEEIAYEQYF TRBJ2-7 - TRBV5-5 15
CASSVGPSGPNSYNEQFF TRBJ2-1 TRBD2 TRBV9 18
CSARNGYEQFF TRBJ2-1 - TRBV20-1 11
CASSTGFSYEQYF TRBJ2-7 - TRBV28 13
CAISESTSGARQQETQYF TRBJ2-5 TRBD2 TRBV10-3 18
CASSPSGQGGNTIYF TRBJ1-3 TRBD1 TRBV7-9 15
CASSFGSTDTQYF TRBJ2-3 - TRBV5-6 13
CASSGTGHTTAYEQYF TRBJ2-7 - TRBV2 16
CASSWGNNQPQHF TRBJ1-5 - TRBV19 13
CAWSATGTFQPQHF TRBJ1-5 TRBD1 TRBV30 14
CASSVGPGTEAFF TRBJ1-1 - TRBV9 13
CASSAGGLAKNIQYF TRBJ2-4 TRBD2 TRBV9 15
CASSMFLLGKDYEQYF TRBJ2-7 - TRBV21-1 16
CASSLRLDPYNEQFF TRBJ2-1 - TRBV7-3 15
CASSVNIADTQYF TRBJ2-3 - TRBV6-4 13
CASSWDILNEQYF TRBJ2-7 - TRBV5-5 13
CASSGLSNTEAFF TRBJ1-1 - TRBV3-1/TRBV3-2 13
CASSPQALWSDYGYTF TRBJ1-2 - TRBV3-1/TRBV3-2 16
CASSLVGGYMNTEAFF TRBJ1-1 - TRBV11-2 16
CASSVDPTSSLEQYF TRBJ2-7 - TRBV9 15
CASSLIASPGETQYF TRBJ2-5 - TRBV7-3 15
CASSFPEVAVNEQFF TRBJ2-1 - TRBV7-2 15
CASSLRTLVYEQYF TRBJ2-7 - TRBV28 14
CASSLTLSTAPSKYGYTF TRBJ1-2 - TRBV7-8 18
CASSLAPLDIPSGKDEQFF TRBJ2-1 TRBD2 TRBV7-2 19
CASSPPSGANVLTF TRBJ2-6 - TRBV6-2/TRBV6-3 14
CASSIRGVGNQPQHF TRBJ1-5 - TRBV28 15
CASSRGFGYGYTF TRBJ1-2 - TRBV25-1 13
CASKSSGANVLTF TRBJ2-6 - TRBV12-3/TRBV12-4 13
CAWSAKTQGNQPQHF TRBJ1-5 - TRBV30 15
CASSLAGVETQYF TRBJ2-5 - TRBV12-3/TRBV12-4 13